Following are 27 T cell receptor beta chains from one sample sequenced in a study of Ad26.COV2.S vaccination and SARS-CoV-2 variants. As for treatment: roughly 20 received Ad26.COV2.S at low or high dose, single or two shots; about five received placebo; per-sample allocation not given. Day 63 after the first vaccine or placebo injection was the time point for sampling. Sequencing used immunoSEQ multiplex PCR; TCRdb keeps in-frame clones, though not all of them. The sample holds hundreds of thousands of clones, 80% to 95% seen once. The material sequenced was peripheral blood, taken in a trial of Ad26.COV2.S vaccine versus placebo. The receptors stem from a person between 18 and 59 years old who received the Ad26.COV2.S COVID-19 vaccine or a placebo.

The V and J genes are TRBV28 and TRBJ1-2; D may be TRBD1 (6 bases). The germline V gene encodes CDR1 MDHEN and CDR2 SYDVKM. V dropped 6 bases and J dropped 8 bases, with 13 bases sitting between them. The CDR3 runs to 12 residues. The CDR3 nucleotides read TGTGCCAGCAGGCTCACAGGGAAGGGCTACACCTTC. It codes for CASRLTGKGYTF.

The genes are TRBV7-2 and TRBJ2-1; 15 nucleotides match TRBD2. Germline CDR1 and CDR2: SGHTA and FQGNSA. The J segment lost 6 bases and the V segment lost 7 bases, leaving 7 bases of the junction unmatched. CDR3 length: 16 residues. In DNA form, the CDR3 reads TGTGCCAGCACGAAGGGACTAGCGGGAGGAGGCAATGAGCAGTTCTTC. This gives the protein CASTKGLAGGGNEQFF.

This clone was seen once. The chain has TRBV6-5 and TRBJ2-1, with TRBD1 matching over 7 bases. The CDR3 runs to 13 residues. Germline V CDR1 and CDR2: MNHEY, SVGAGI. Unmatched junction bases numbered 8, after V lost 7 bases and J lost 8 bases. The CDR3 region is CASTQGESYEQFF. Here the CDR3 DNA reads TGTGCCAGCACCCAGGGGGAATCTTATGAGCAGTTCTTC.

In regard to this clone: The same CDR3 can be traced to other DNA sequences in this sample. The CDR3 DNA follows: TGTGCCAGCAGCTTAAGCCCGGGAGCCCCCTACAATGAGCAGTTCTTC. Translated, it gives CASSLSPGAPYNEQFF. The chain joins TRBV7-3 to TRBJ2-1, with D perhaps matching TRBD2 (6 bases). The CDR3 sequence is 16 residues long. The ends were cut back, 1 base at V and 2 bases at J, with 12 bases in the middle. Looked up from germline, CDR1 is SGHTA and CDR2 is FQGTGA.

The chain links TRBV18 to TRBJ1-1, with D tentatively TRBD1 (5 bases). The CDR3 spans 15 residues. Trimming stripped 3 bases from V and 1 base from J, with 12 bases between. Germline CDR1 KGHSH, CDR2 LQKENI. The DNA of the CDR3 is TGTGCCAGCTCACCCCTTGGAGGGGAGAACACTGAAGCTTTCTTT. Translation: CASSPLGGENTEAFF. The variable domain in full, completed from reference TRBV18 and TRBJ1-1, reads NAGVMQNPRHLVRRRGQEARLRCSPMKGHSHVYWYRQLPEEGLKFMVYLQKENIIDESGMPKERFSAEFPKEGPSILRIQQVVRGDSAAYFCASSPLGGENTEAFFGQGTRLTVV.

This clone occurred once. CDR3 residues: CASSVVRFYGYTF. CDR3 in DNA: TGTGCCAGCAGCGTAGTAAGGTTCTATGGCTACACCTTC. V is TRBV9 and J is TRBJ1-2, with unresolved D. CDR1 and CDR2 (germline): SGDLS, YYNGEE. This CDR3 has 13 amino acids. V lost 0 bases and J lost 4, with 7 bases in between.

This chain connects TRBV6-5 to TRBJ1-2, with D tentatively TRBD1 (5 bases). This CDR3 has 14 amino acids. Germline-derived CDR1 and CDR2 are MNHEY and SVGAGI. Trimming left V 0 bases short and J 6 bases short, with 11 bases between. CDR3 residues: CASSYSSQGNGYTF. The CDR3 DNA reads TGTGCCAGCAGTTACTCGAGTCAGGGAAATGGCTACACCTTC.

V gene TRBV19 combines with J gene TRBJ1-1; D gene unclear. CDR1 LNHDA and CDR2 SQIVND come from the germline V gene (reference sequence). The ends were cut back, 6 bases at V and 4 bases at J, with 15 bases in the middle. The CDR3 consists of 14 residues. The CDR3 spells CASREDRVSTEAFF. The CDR3 DNA is TGTGCCAGTAGGGAGGACCGAGTGAGCACTGAAGCTTTCTTT. Full variable domain (missing parts from reference TRBV19 and TRBJ1-1): DGGITQSPKYLFRKEGQNVTLSCEQNLNHDAMYWYRQDPGQGLRLIYYSQIVNDFQKGDIAEGYSVSREKKESFPLTVTSAQKNPTAFYLCASREDRVSTEAFFGQGTRLTVV.

To note about this clone: Other nucleotide sequences in the sample specify the same CDR3. The V call is TRBV20-1, the J call TRBJ1-2; tentative D call: TRBD1 (5 bases). The length of the CDR3 is 11 residues. V lost 2 bases, J lost 7 bases, and 8 bases lay in between. CDR1 is DFQATT and CDR2 is SNEGSKA in the germline V gene (reference sequence). For the CDR3, the DNA is TGCAGTGCTAGACAGGGCTCTGGCTACACCTTC. It translates to CSARQGSGYTF.

This rearrangement joins TRBV6-2 or TRBV6-3 to TRBJ2-1, with TRBD2 identical over 9 bases. CDR1 and CDR2 (germline): MNHEY, SVGEGT. J lost 12 bases, V lost 2 bases, and 5 bases had no gene match. This CDR3 comprises 13 residues. CDR3 region: CASSYQTSGRQFF. CDR3 sequence (DNA): TGTGCCAGCAGTTACCAGACTAGCGGTAGGCAGTTCTTC.

The chain couples TRBV20-1 to TRBJ1-1; tentative D call: TRBD1 (5 bases). There are 14 residues in the CDR3. Germline V gene sequence: CDR1 DFQATT, CDR2 SNEGSKA (reference sequence). V lost 3 bases, J lost 7 bases, and 18 bases lay in between. The CDR3 coding sequence is TGCAGTGCTAGTGGCGACCCAGGGTTGGGTGAAGCTTTCTTT. Translating gives CSASGDPGLGEAFF.

This sequence joins TRBV5-4 and TRBJ2-5, with D perhaps given as TRBD1 or TRBD2 (5 bases each). This CDR3 spans 14 amino acids. V dropped 0 bases and J dropped 5 bases, with 11 bases sitting between them. In germline, CDR1 is SGHNT, CDR2 YYREEE (reference sequence). In DNA form, the CDR3 reads TGTGCCAGCAGCTTGGCGGGGACGCGGGAGACCCAGTACTTC. This codes for CASSLAGTRETQYF.

The CDR3 region has the DNA TGTGCCAGCAGCCCGCGGGTGGAAGCGGGGTTAGCCAAAAACATTCAGTACTTC. Translation gives CASSPRVEAGLAKNIQYF. The chain combines TRBV5-4 with TRBJ2-4, with 7 bases that match TRBD2. Germline CDR1 reads SGHNT; CDR2 reads YYREEE (reference sequence). The CDR3 loop spans 18 amino acids. V trimming: 4 bases; J trimming: 0 bases; junction bases outside the gene matches: 13.

V is TRBV24-1 and J is TRBJ2-7; maybe TRBD2 (5 bases). Trimming shortened V by 3 bases and J by 1 base, and 18 bases separated the two germline ends. CDR3 length: 17 residues. Per the germline V gene, CDR1 is KGHDR and CDR2 is SFDVKD. CDR3 amino acids: CATSDLARAGESYEQYF. The CDR3 coding sequence is TGTGCCACCAGTGATCTCGCGCGGGCAGGAGAATCCTACGAGCAGTACTTC.

V usage is TRBV29-1 and J usage is TRBJ2-7, with TRBD2 matching 12 bases. There are 14 residues in the CDR3. The trim removed 6 bases at V and 4 bases at J, leaving 7 bases unmatched. Germline values: CDR1 SQVTM, CDR2 ANQGSEA. The CDR3 protein is CSVTSGRNWYEQYF. In nucleotides, the CDR3 is TGCAGCGTCACTAGCGGGAGGAATTGGTACGAGCAGTACTTC.

CDR3 coding DNA: TGTGCCAGCAGTTGGGGTGGTTACACTGAAGCTTTCTTT. Its protein product is CASSWGGYTEAFF. V usage is TRBV6-5 and J usage is TRBJ1-1, with D unclear. The CDR3 runs 13 residues. CDR1 MNHEY and CDR2 SVGAGI come from the germline V gene. V shed 4 bases and J shed 3 bases, with 9 bases lying between them.

The rearrangement joins TRBV7-2 to TRBJ2-3; 9 nucleotides match TRBD2. Germline values: CDR1 SGHTA, CDR2 FQGNSA. CDR3 length: 16 residues. V shed 2 bases, J shed 3 bases, and the junction held 6 bases outside the gene matches. The CDR3: CASSLPASGTTDTQYF. The CDR3 DNA reads TGTGCCAGCAGCTTACCCGCTAGCGGGACGACAGATACGCAGTATTTT.

The V call is TRBV11-1, the J call TRBJ1-1; 7 bases are shared with TRBD1. The CDR3 consists of 14 residues. Germline V CDR1 and CDR2: SGHAT, FQDESV (reference sequence). The ends lost 5 bases at V and 5 bases at J; junction bases unmatched: 8. The CDR3 spells CASSPRTGRTEAFF. The CDR3 nucleotides read TGTGCCAGCAGCCCCAGGACAGGCAGGACTGAAGCTTTCTTT.

The rearrangement joins TRBV5-4 to TRBJ1-2; no reliable D call. The CDR3 contains 17 residues. Between the trimmed V and J ends, which lost 5 bases and 0 bases, there was a span of 20 bases. CDR1 and CDR2 (germline): SGHNT, YYREEE (reference sequence). CDR3 in amino acids: CASSSARTANPNYGYTF. The CDR3 region has the DNA TGTGCCAGCAGTTCCGCTCGGACGGCAAACCCTAACTATGGCTACACCTTC.

The chain links TRBV7-2 to TRBJ1-1, with 8 bases that match TRBD1. The V gene end was trimmed by 3 bases and the J gene end by 7 bases; junction bases not matched to a gene: 4. The CDR3 has 13 amino acids. The germline V gene has CDR1 SGHTA and CDR2 FQGNSA. In nucleotides, the CDR3 is TGTGCCAGCAGCTTTAAACAGGGGGGTGAAGCTTTCTTT. Translating gives CASSFKQGGEAFF.

The V and J genes are TRBV12-1 and TRBJ2-7; TRBD2 is taken as the D call from the table, unchecked against the DNA. TRBV12-1 represents a pseudogene. The CDR3 loop spans 16 amino acids. CDR3 nucleotides: TGTGCCAGCAGCCCCCTCTCCGGGAGGGGCCGCTACGAGCAGTACTTC. Residues: CASSPLSGRGRYEQYF.

This chain joins TRBV29-1 and TRBJ2-5, with D possibly being TRBD2 (5 bases). In germline, CDR1 is SQVTM, CDR2 ANQGSEA. Between the trimmed V and J ends, which lost 5 bases and 5 bases, there was a span of 12 bases. This CDR3 is 12 amino acids long. The CDR3 is CSVSLGGETQYF. The CDR3 DNA follows: TGCAGCGTTTCACTCGGCGGGGAGACCCAGTACTTC.

This sequence joins TRBV5-1 and TRBJ2-7; D perhaps matches TRBD1 (5 bases). V was trimmed by 1 base and J by 2 bases, leaving 10 bases between them. Germline V gene data show CDR1 as SGHRS and CDR2 as YFSETQ. This CDR3 contains 14 residues. CDR3: CASSLQVTAYEQYF. CDR3 sequence (DNA): TGCGCCAGCAGCTTGCAGGTGACAGCCTACGAGCAGTACTTC.

CDR3 nucleotide sequence: TGCAGTGCTAGTAGGGGAGGATCCAATGAAAAACTGTTTTTT. Translating gives CSASRGGSNEKLFF. The chain uses TRBV20-1 and TRBJ1-4, with a possible D match to TRBD1 (5 bases). Germline V gene data show CDR1 as DFQATT and CDR2 as SNEGSKA (reference sequence). This CDR3 is 14 amino acids long. Trimming cost V 3 bases and J 5 bases, with 13 bases left between them.

This clone showed up just once. The chain joins TRBV30 to TRBJ1-3, with a tentative D call TRBD1 (6 bases). CDR3 size: 14 residues. V was pared by 2 bases and J by 0 bases, with 8 bases between. Germline loops: CDR1 GTSNPN, CDR2 SVGIG (reference sequence). CDR3 residues: CAWSTGSSGNTIYF. CDR3 nucleotide sequence: TGTGCCTGGAGTACAGGGAGCTCTGGAAACACCATATATTTT.

CDR3 amino acids: CASSLERESLETQYF. The CDR3 DNA reads TGCGCCAGCAGCTTGGAGCGGGAGTCTCTAGAGACCCAGTACTTC. The chain couples TRBV5-1 to TRBJ2-5; the match to TRBD2 covers 8 bases. Germline trimming cut 0 bases from V and 4 bases from J; bases unmatched to any gene: 5. The CDR3 length is 15 residues. The germline CDR1 and CDR2 sequences are SGHRS and YFSETQ.

V and J are TRBV11-1 and TRBJ2-3; D is ambiguous. V lost 3 bases and J lost 2, with 15 bases in between. This CDR3 comprises 16 residues. Germline V gene data show CDR1 as SGHAT and CDR2 as FQDESV (reference sequence). Here the CDR3 DNA reads TGTGCCAGCAGCTTTATAGGCTCGAAATTCACAGATACGCAGTATTTT. As protein: CASSFIGSKFTDTQYF.